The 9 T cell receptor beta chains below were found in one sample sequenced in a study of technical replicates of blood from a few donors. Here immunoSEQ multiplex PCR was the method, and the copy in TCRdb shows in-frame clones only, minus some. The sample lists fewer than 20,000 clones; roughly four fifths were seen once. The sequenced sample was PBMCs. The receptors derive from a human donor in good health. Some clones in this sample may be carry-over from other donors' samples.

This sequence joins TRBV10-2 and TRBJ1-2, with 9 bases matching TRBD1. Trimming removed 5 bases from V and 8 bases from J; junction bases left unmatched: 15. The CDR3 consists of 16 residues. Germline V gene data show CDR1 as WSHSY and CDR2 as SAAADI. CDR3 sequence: CASSPGQGPQTGGYTF. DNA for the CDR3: TGCGCCAGCAGTCCGGGACAGGGCCCACAAACGGGGGGCTACACCTTC.

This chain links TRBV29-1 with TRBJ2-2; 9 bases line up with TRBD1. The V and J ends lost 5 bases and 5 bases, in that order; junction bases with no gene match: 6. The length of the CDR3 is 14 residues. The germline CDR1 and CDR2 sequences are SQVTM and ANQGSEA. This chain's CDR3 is CSVIKGTGTGELFF. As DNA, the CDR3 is TGCAGCGTTATCAAGGGGACAGGGACCGGGGAGCTGTTTTTT.

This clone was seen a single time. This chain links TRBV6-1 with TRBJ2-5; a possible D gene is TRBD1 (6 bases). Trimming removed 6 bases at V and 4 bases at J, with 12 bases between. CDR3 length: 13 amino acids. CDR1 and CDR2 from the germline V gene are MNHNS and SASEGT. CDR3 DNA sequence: TGTGCCAGCAGCTTACAGGGTGGAGAGACCCAGTACTTC. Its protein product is CASSLQGGETQYF.

Written as DNA, the CDR3 is TGTGCCAGCAGTTTAGAGACTAGCGGTCACAATGAGCAGTTCTTC. Protein: CASSLETSGHNEQFF. This chain connects TRBV28 to TRBJ2-1; TRBD2 aligns across 9 bases. Germline V CDR1 and CDR2: MDHEN, SYDVKM. V gave up 2 bases and J gave up 5 bases; unmatched junction bases: 4. The length of the CDR3 is 15 residues.

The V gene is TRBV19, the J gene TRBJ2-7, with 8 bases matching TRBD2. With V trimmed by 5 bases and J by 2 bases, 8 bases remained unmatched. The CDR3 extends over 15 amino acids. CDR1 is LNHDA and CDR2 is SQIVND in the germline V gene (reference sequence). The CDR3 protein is CASSLLAGQTYEQYF. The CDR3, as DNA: TGTGCCAGTAGTTTGTTAGCGGGACAAACCTACGAGCAGTACTTC.

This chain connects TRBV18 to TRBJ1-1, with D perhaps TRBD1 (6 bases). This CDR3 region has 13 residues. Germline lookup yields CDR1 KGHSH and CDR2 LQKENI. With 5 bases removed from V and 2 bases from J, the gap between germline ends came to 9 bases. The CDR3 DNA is TGTGCCAGCTCAGCCGGGACAAACACTGAAGCTTTCTTT. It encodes CASSAGTNTEAFF.

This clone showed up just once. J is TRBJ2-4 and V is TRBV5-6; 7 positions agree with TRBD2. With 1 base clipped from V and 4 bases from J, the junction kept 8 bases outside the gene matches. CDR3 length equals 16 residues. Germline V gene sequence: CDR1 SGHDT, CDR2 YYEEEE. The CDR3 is CASSLFHGGLKNIQYF. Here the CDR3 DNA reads TGTGCCAGCAGCTTGTTCCACGGGGGACTAAAAAACATTCAGTACTTC.

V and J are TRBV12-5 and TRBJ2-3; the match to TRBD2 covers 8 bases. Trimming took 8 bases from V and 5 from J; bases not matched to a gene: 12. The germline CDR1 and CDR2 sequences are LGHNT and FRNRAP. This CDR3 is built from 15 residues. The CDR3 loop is CASSMGAGEIDTQYF. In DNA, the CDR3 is TGTGCTAGTTCCATGGGAGCGGGAGAGATAGATACGCAGTATTTT.

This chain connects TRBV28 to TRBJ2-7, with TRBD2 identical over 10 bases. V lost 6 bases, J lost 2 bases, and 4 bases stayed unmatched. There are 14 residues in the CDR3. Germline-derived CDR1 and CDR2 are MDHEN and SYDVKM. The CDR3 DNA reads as TGTGCCAGCAGCCTTAGCGGGGGGACCTACGAGCAGTACTTC. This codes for CASSLSGGTYEQYF.